The T cell receptor (beta chain) described here comes from a study of blood T cell repertoires in COVID-19. The data were produced by immunoSEQ multiplex PCR, yet TCRdb's version contains in-frame clones alone and is incomplete. Of 250,000 to 350,000 clones listed, around 89% were seen once; the top ten hold just under 6.5%. This clone was recorded a few times. Sample: peripheral blood. This TCR was recovered from a woman between 50 and 59 years old with COVID-19, enrolled during active disease.

CDR3 bases: TGTGCCAGCAGCCAAGCCCTAAGCTCCTATAATTCACCCCTCCACTTT. Its protein is CASSQALSSYNSPLHF. The rearrangement joins TRBV3-1 (or the pseudogene TRBV3-2) to TRBJ1-6; D unclear. The CDR3 runs to 16 residues. Trimming cost V 1 base and J 0 bases, with 7 bases left between them. From germline, CDR1 is LGHDT and CDR2 YNNKEL (reference sequence).